Listed below are T cell receptor beta chains from one sample, sequenced in a study of cytomegalovirus exposure and HLA in healthy donors. Assay: immunoSEQ multiplex PCR; the TCRdb copy retains only in-frame clones and omits some. The sample consists of 150,000 to 200,000 clones, 76% of them appearing once. Sequences were obtained from PBMCs. These receptors came from a man between 18 and 29 years old in good health and CMV-seronegative. The CDR3 runs from the conserved cysteine through the conserved F or W. Each record gives: clone size, J gene, V gene, D gene, CDR3 length, CDR3 DNA, CDR3 protein. The D gene is left open where the match is weak. Clone size is not always given. Where it is, it says once, few, many or a class for expanded clones.

>few|TRBJ1-5|TRBV30|.|13
TGTGCCTGGAGTAACCAGGGCAATCAGCCCCAGCATTTT
CAWSNQGNQPQHF
>.|TRBJ1-1|TRBV18|TRBD1|13
TGTGCCAGCTTGGGACAGGGCGGCACTGAAGCTTTCTTT
CASLGQGGTEAFF
>.|TRBJ1-4|TRBV6-6|TRBD1|15
TGTGCCAGCAGTCCCGACAGGGGGCGGACTGAAAAACTGTTTTTT
CASSPDRGRTEKLFF
>.|TRBJ1-2|TRBV18|.|13
TGTGCCAGCTCACGATCAATCGGGGATGGCTACACCTTC
CASSRSIGDGYTF
>few|TRBJ2-5|TRBV5-1|TRBD1|17
TGCGCCAGCAGCGGTGTAGGGGGCCGGGAACCCCAAGAGACCCAGTACTTC
CASSGVGGREPQETQYF
>.|TRBJ2-7|TRBV30|TRBD2|12
TGTGCCTGGAGGAGTGCCGGGACTAGCTGGAACTTC
CAWRSAGTSWNF
>.|TRBJ1-2|TRBV28|.|14
TGTGCCAGCAGTCTACCCCCGACAGAGAATGGCTACACCTTC
CASSLPPTENGYTF
>.|TRBJ1-1|TRBV4-2|.|16
TGTGCCAGCAGCCAAGACCGGGACATCCTATCCGGAGGAGCTTTCTTT
CASSQDRDILSGGAFF
>few|TRBJ1-2|TRBV7-9|.|15
TGTGCCAGCAGCCCACTGGGGGGAGGTAGGAATGGCTACACCTTC
CASSPLGGGRNGYTF
>.|TRBJ2-7|TRBV27|.|15
TGTGCCAGCAGTATGGACAGCCTATATCACTACGAGCAGTACTTC
CASSMDSLYHYEQYF
>.|TRBJ1-2|TRBV6-6|.|13
TGTGCCAGCAGTTCTGGAGCTAACTATGGCTACACCTTC
CASSSGANYGYTF
>.|TRBJ2-7|TRBV9|.|14
TGTGCCAGCAGCGTAGATTGGCCAGGGCACGAGCAGTACTTC
CASSVDWPGHEQYF
>.|TRBJ1-1|TRBV2|TRBD1|14
TGTGCCAGCACGAGGACAGGGACGAACACTGAAGCTTTCTTT
CASTRTGTNTEAFF
>few|TRBJ2-5|TRBV5-6|TRBD1|16
TGTGCCAGCAGATTCGGACAGGGGGCGCGCGGAGAGACCCAGTACTTC
CASRFGQGARGETQYF